Each of the 26 T cell receptor beta chains below was sequenced from the same sample in a study of human T cells and chemical hapten exposure. Time point given: patch test 1, 2 weeks after DPC sensitization. Treatment denoted: therapeutic diphenylcyclopropenone sensitization with weekly scalp DPC. TCRdb re-derived calls from the RACE reads in MiXCR, one entry per CDR3 protein. The table has around 76,000 distinct CDR3 sequences, roughly 10% seen once. The sample in question was whole blood, obtained in connection with sensitization to the hapten diphenylcyclopropenone (DPC). These receptors were taken from a woman aged 55-70 years with alopecia areata. Some clones in this sample may be carry-over from other donors' samples.

This clonotype was seen only a few times. The rearrangement links TRBV7-2 to TRBJ1-2; D is undetermined. The CDR3 totals 12 residues. Between the trimmed V and J ends, which lost 3 bases and 4 bases, there was a span of 6 bases. Germline CDR1 is SGHTA and CDR2 is FQGNSA. The CDR3 bases are TGTGCCAGCAGCTTTACAAGCTATGGCTACACCTTC. Residues: CASSFTSYGYTF.

The V call is TRBV3-1, the J call TRBJ2-2; TRBD2 aligns across 8 bases. The V gene's germline CDR1 is LGHDT and CDR2 YNNKEL (reference sequence). This CDR3 comprises 19 residues. J gave up 0 bases and V 1 base, and 10 bases lay outside the gene matches. This CDR3 is CASSQVLGSGDTNTGELFF. In DNA form, the CDR3 reads TGTGCCAGCAGCCAAGTTTTAGGTAGCGGGGACACGAACACCGGGGAGCTGTTTTTT.

About this clonotype itself: The junction and the germline gene differ at one end; a read error may be behind it. This chain joins TRBV7-7 and TRBJ2-3; no firm D call. Germline V gives CDR1 SSHAT, CDR2 FNYEAQ (reference sequence). This CDR3 contains 14 residues. In DNA form, the CDR3 reads TGTGCTAGCAGCTTAGTGTGGGACACAGATACGCAGTATTTT. Translating it yields CASSLVWDTDTQYF.

This clonotype has ten or more counts. This sequence joins TRBV7-9 and TRBJ1-1; unclear D gene. The CDR3 extends over 15 amino acids. Looked up from germline, CDR1 is SEHNR and CDR2 is FQNEAQ (reference sequence). V dropped 1 base and J dropped 1 base, with 10 bases sitting between them. The CDR3 DNA reads TGTGCCAGCAGCTTAGGTCCGGTGGAGAACACTGAAGCTTTCTTT. This encodes CASSLGPVENTEAFF.

This clonotype was detected ten times or more. This rearrangement joins TRBV27 to TRBJ2-1; 7 bases match TRBD2. This CDR3 comprises 16 residues. Germline CDR1 reads MNHEY; CDR2 reads SMNVEV (reference sequence). V shed 2 bases and J 0 bases; nucleotides not matched to a gene: 4. DNA for the CDR3: TGTGCCAGCAGTTTAAGGCGGGGGAGCTCCTACAATGAGCAGTTCTTC. This encodes CASSLRRGSSYNEQFF.

This clonotype was observed many times. V and J are TRBV19 and TRBJ1-5; D is unclear. The CDR3 has 13 residues. Trimming left V 1 base short and J 6 bases short, with 7 bases between. Germline loops: CDR1 LNHDA, CDR2 SQIVND (reference sequence). DNA for the CDR3: TGTGCCAGTAGTATAGCGACCAGTCAGCCCCAGCATTTT. Translation: CASSIATSQPQHF.

This clonotype was seen at least ten times. This chain uses TRBV9 with TRBJ1-1; D is undetermined. Trimming took 1 base from V and 0 from J, leaving 16 bases between them. CDR1 is SGDLS and CDR2 is YYNGEE in the germline V gene. The CDR3 sequence is 17 residues long. Written as DNA, the CDR3 is TGTGCCAGCAGCGTACACGGAGGAACGTTCATGAACACTGAAGCTTTCTTT. Protein: CASSVHGGTFMNTEAFF.

V and J are TRBV29-1 and TRBJ2-7, with a weak D call TRBD1 (5 bases). The length of the CDR3 is 12 residues. Per germline, CDR1 SQVTM and CDR2 ANQGSEA. Trimming took 6 bases from V and 2 from J, leaving 11 bases between them. The DNA of the CDR3 is TGCAGCGTATACGACAGAGCCTACGAGCAGTACTTC. Translation gives CSVYDRAYEQYF.

The chain employs TRBV7-6 and TRBJ1-6; D perhaps matches TRBD1 (5 bases). The CDR3 contains 13 residues. Germline V gene sequence: CDR1 SGHVS, CDR2 FNYEAQ. The ends were cut back, 11 bases at V and 5 bases at J, with 13 bases in the middle. CDR3 residues: CASGADHNSPLHF. CDR3 in DNA: TGTGCCTCCGGGGCGGATCATAATTCACCCCTCCACTTT.

The CDR3 region is CASSRTGREQYF. CDR3 in DNA: TGCGCCAGCAGTCGGACAGGGCGGGAGCAGTACTTC. J is TRBJ2-7 and V is TRBV10-2, with TRBD1 matching over 8 bases. Germline loops: CDR1 WSHSY, CDR2 SAAADI. V gave up 5 bases and J gave up 7 bases; unmatched junction bases: 4. The CDR3 totals 12 residues.

The CDR3 spells CASSGGVGNTIYF. CDR3 nucleotides: TGTGCCAGCAGTGGCGGGGTCGGAAACACCATATATTTT. V is TRBV12-3 or TRBV12-4 and J is TRBJ1-3; no clear D gene. V lost 5 bases to trimming and J lost 4 bases, with 9 bases between them. The CDR3 totals 13 residues.

This clonotype has a handful of counts. The CDR3 reads CASSEAPQETQYF. DNA for the CDR3: TGTGCCAGCAGTGAAGCGCCCCAAGAGACCCAGTACTTC. The V and J genes are TRBV6-1 and TRBJ2-5; D call uncertain. This CDR3 is 13 amino acids long. Per the germline V gene, CDR1 is MNHNS and CDR2 is SASEGT. The V and J ends lost 0 bases and 1 base respectively, with 3 bases between them.

There are a few counts of this clonotype. The chain employs TRBV10-2 and TRBJ2-2; either TRBD1 or TRBD2 may supply D (5 bases each). The CDR3 loop spans 14 amino acids. V shed 4 bases and J shed 5 bases, with 11 bases lying between them. Germline values: CDR1 WSHSY, CDR2 SAAADI. CDR3 residues: CASSVRGPTGELFF. In nucleotides, the CDR3 is TGCGCCAGCAGTGTCCGGGGCCCTACCGGGGAGCTGTTTTTT.

This clonotype was seen a few times. The chain recombines TRBV12-5 with TRBJ1-1; perhaps TRBD1 as D (5 bases). V was clipped by 2 bases and J by 3 bases, with 16 bases between them. CDR3 length equals 16 residues. The germline gives CDR1 LGHNT, CDR2 FRNRAP. The CDR3 coding sequence is TGTGCTAGTGGTTTGTCTAAGGGCGGGACCTACACTGAAGCTTTCTTT. This translates into CASGLSKGGTYTEAFF.

This sequence joins TRBV29-1 and TRBJ1-2; D may be TRBD1 (5 bases). The CDR3 contains 11 residues. V shed 7 bases and J shed 8 bases, with 14 bases lying between them. CDR1 and CDR2 (germline): SQVTM, ANQGSEA. The CDR3 region is CSAAGTGGYTF. In DNA form, the CDR3 reads TGCAGCGCAGCAGGGACTGGGGGCTACACCTTC.

The chain has TRBV20-1 and TRBJ2-1, with D maybe TRBD2 (5 bases). This CDR3 has 14 residues. V lost 3 bases to trimming and J lost 7 bases, with 16 bases between them. Germline CDR1 is DFQATT and CDR2 is SNEGSKA (reference sequence). The chain's CDR3 is CSARYFSGWNEQFF. Here the CDR3 DNA reads TGCAGTGCTAGGTACTTTTCGGGGTGGAATGAGCAGTTCTTC.

This clonotype was counted ten times or more. The chain links TRBV20-1 to TRBJ2-5; 9 bases map to TRBD2. The V and J ends lost 6 bases and 3 bases, in that order; junction bases with no gene match: 8. Germline V gene sequence: CDR1 DFQATT, CDR2 SNEGSKA (reference sequence). The CDR3 covers 14 residues. The CDR3 coding sequence is TGCAGTGCCATAGCGGGGGTATTTGAAGAGACCCAGTACTTC. It translates to CSAIAGVFEETQYF.

This clonotype came up many times. The chain couples TRBV12-3 or TRBV12-4 to TRBJ1-2; TRBD1 might be the D (6 bases). V was clipped by 3 bases and J by 8 bases, with 22 bases between them. The CDR3 totals 16 residues. The CDR3 DNA follows: TGTGCCAGCAGTTTTCCTTTACAGGGTCATCATGGGGGCTACACCTTC. This sequence encodes CASSFPLQGHHGGYTF.

This clonotype was recorded at least ten times. V gene TRBV28 combines with J gene TRBJ1-3, with D perhaps matching TRBD1 (6 bases). The germline V gene has CDR1 MDHEN and CDR2 SYDVKM. The CDR3 is made up of 16 amino acids. V lost 5 bases and J lost 0, with 14 bases in between. CDR3 sequence: CASSPRQDISGNTIYF. As DNA, the CDR3 is TGTGCCAGCAGTCCCCGACAGGACATCTCTGGAAACACCATATATTTT.

This clonotype was seen a few times. V is TRBV9 and J is TRBJ1-2; D call uncertain. This CDR3 has 14 amino acids. V lost 3 bases and J lost 5, with 14 bases in between. Germline V gene data show CDR1 as SGDLS and CDR2 as YYNGEE. The DNA for the CDR3 is TGTGCCAGCAGCGCGGGAAGCGGCGTGTATGGCTACACCTTC. This translates into CASSAGSGVYGYTF.

This clonotype was seen a handful of times. DNA of the CDR3: TGTGCCAGCAGCTTAGGGTTACAGATGAACACTGAAGCTTTCTTT. It specifies CASSLGLQMNTEAFF. The gene calls are TRBV11-1 and TRBJ1-1; D is undetermined. Trimming removed 1 base at V and 0 bases at J, with 9 bases between. The CDR3 loop spans 15 amino acids. Germline values: CDR1 SGHAT, CDR2 FQDESV (reference sequence).

This clonotype was observed at least ten times. V gene TRBV5-4 combines with J gene TRBJ1-1, with D possibly being TRBD1 (5 bases). CDR3 size: 15 residues. Germline V CDR1 and CDR2: SGHNT, YYREEE (reference sequence). Deletions cut 4 bases from V and 5 bases from J, with 18 bases between. This CDR3 is CASSRAGLPWTEAFF. The CDR3, as DNA: TGTGCCAGCAGCCGGGCAGGGTTACCCTGGACTGAAGCTTTCTTT.

This chain uses TRBV10-1 with TRBJ2-3, with TRBD2 matching 11 bases. J gave up 5 bases and V 10 bases, and 8 bases lay outside the gene matches. CDR1 and CDR2 from the germline V gene are WNHNN and SYGVQD (reference sequence). This CDR3 comprises 14 residues. The DNA of the CDR3 is TGCGCCACCGGAGGACTAGCGGGCGGAGATACGCAGTATTTT. Protein sequence: CATGGLAGGDTQYF.

This clonotype has at least ten counts. The V gene is TRBV4-1, the J gene TRBJ2-3, with D perhaps given as TRBD1 or TRBD2 (6 bases each). Between the trimmed V and J ends, which lost 3 bases and 8 bases, there was a span of 24 bases. The CDR3 spans 17 residues. Germline CDR1 and CDR2: MGHRA and YSYEKL. This chain's CDR3 is CASSHLGGTYLPATQYF. The DNA of the CDR3 is TGCGCCAGCAGCCATCTTGGGGGGACATACCTCCCAGCTACGCAGTATTTT.

This clonotype was seen many times. This chain joins TRBV2 and TRBJ2-1; D unclear. V was cut by 8 bases and J by 4 bases, with 18 bases left in between. The length of the CDR3 is 15 residues. From germline, CDR1 is SNHLY and CDR2 FYNNEI. The CDR3, as DNA: TGTGCCAGCGATGCAGCGCTAACACCTTACAATGAGCAGTTCTTC. It yields the protein CASDAALTPYNEQFF.

J is TRBJ2-3 and V is TRBV5-1; 8 bases map to TRBD1. This CDR3 contains 16 residues. Germline-derived CDR1 and CDR2 are SGHRS and YFSETQ. V lost 6 bases and J lost 1; bases outside the gene matches: 10. This CDR3 is CASNAQGALGTDTQYF. The CDR3 DNA is TGCGCCAGCAATGCGCAGGGGGCGCTCGGCACAGATACGCAGTATTTT.